The source of this TCR beta chain is a study of blood T cell repertoires in COVID-19. Looking at the study overall: Material from acute and convalescent COVID-19 was sourced from the United States, Italy and Spain. PBMCs, B-cell-depleted T cells, or T cells provided the cDNA or gDNA that made up the material.

Germline assignment: CDR1 SGHTA and CDR2 FQGNSA. The CDR3 is 16 amino acids. V was clipped by 6 bases and J by 1 base, with 17 bases between them. Original data processing: Estimates of nucleated cell counts were drawn from the amplification of reference gene primers. TCRdb keeps only in-frame clones here, not all; method: immunoSEQ multiplex PCR. V, J and clone size are those of that table, while D and trimming were read from the DNA. This table has over 40,000 clones, approximately 86% appearing once. The sequenced sample consisted of peripheral blood. V gene TRBV7-2 combines with J gene TRBJ2-3; D might be TRBD1 (6 bases). The sequence was collected from a man aged 80 or over with active COVID-19. The CDR3 coding sequence is TGTGCCAGCAGGCCCCCCCGGGCAGGGGGCACAGATACGCAGTATTTT. It yields the protein CASRPPRAGGTDTQYF.